These T cell receptor beta chains were read from a single sample in a study of siplizumab effects on memory and regulatory T cells. For these receptors, no antigen is known. Sequencing was performed with immunoSEQ multiplex PCR; in TCRdb, only in-frame clones are kept and a portion is missing. The sample lists about 14,000 clones, roughly 50% seen once, with 7% to 9% in the top ten. Sample: CFSE-low (dividing) CD4+ T cells sorted from an allogeneic mixed lymphocyte reaction. These receptors all come from a human donor in good health; the cells came from an allogeneic mixed lymphocyte reaction. Each CDR3 is given with its conserved first and last residue. The D gene is left open where the match is weak. Expanded clones get a size class; other rows say once, few or many, or leave the size out.

>-|TRBV6-7|TRBJ1-5|-
CASSYRLGQPQHF
TGTGCCAGCAGTTACCGTCTGGGACAGCCCCAGCATTTT
>-|TRBV4-2|TRBJ2-4|TRBD2
CASSQVIDSGGLTIAKNIQYF
TGTGCCAGCAGCCAAGTGATCGATAGCGGGGGGCTTACTATAGCCAAAAACATTCAGTACTTC
>-|TRBV6-5|TRBJ1-2|-
CASSVDRNYGYTF
TGTGCCAGCAGTGTCGACAGAAACTATGGCTACACCTTC
>-|TRBV5-1|TRBJ2-7|TRBD1
CASSRSGTASYEQYF
TGCGCCAGCAGCCGATCCGGGACAGCTTCCTACGAGCAGTACTTC
>once|TRBV19|TRBJ1-1|-
CASSSPSGHLNTEAFF
TGTGCCAGTAGTTCCCCATCGGGACACCTGAACACTGAAGCTTTCTTT
>once|TRBV6-5|TRBJ2-4|TRBD1
CASRSGTGALNIQYF
TGTGCCAGCAGGTCCGGGACAGGGGCGTTGAACATTCAGTACTTC
>medium-sized|TRBV30|TRBJ1-1|-
CAGKVAEAFF
TGTGCCGGAAAGGTGGCTGAAGCTTTCTTT
>-|TRBV11-3|TRBJ2-1|TRBD1
CASSEQGAGNEQFF
TGTGCCAGCAGCGAACAGGGGGCCGGTAATGAGCAGTTCTTC
>once|TRBV6-5|TRBJ1-2|-
CASSQGLGGYTF
TGTGCCAGCAGTCAGGGCCTTGGGGGCTACACCTTC
>medium-sized|TRBV4-1|TRBJ2-4|-
CASSPPTGELAKNIQYF
TGCGCCAGCAGCCCGCCGACAGGAGAACTAGCCAAAAACATTCAGTACTTC
>few|TRBV5-1|TRBJ1-6|-
CASSLPLPADNSPLHF
TGCGCCAGCAGCTTACCTCTTCCGGCAGATAATTCACCCCTCCACTTT
>-|TRBV5-1|TRBJ2-3|-
CASSLGGPTDTQYF
TGCGCCAGCAGCTTGGGCGGCCCCACAGATACGCAGTATTTT
>few|TRBV7-9|TRBJ1-1|-
CASSFAGKRAFF
TGTGCCAGCAGCTTCGCCGGGAAACGGGCTTTCTTT
>-|TRBV7-3|TRBJ1-1|-
CASSLEGETEAFF
TGTGCCAGCAGCCTCGAGGGGGAGACTGAAGCTTTCTTT
>-|TRBV11-3|TRBJ2-4|-
CASSSSYDKNIQYF
TGTGCCAGCAGCTCGTCCTATGACAAAAACATTCAGTACTTC
>-|TRBV11-2|TRBJ2-2|-
CASSLISPPNTGELFF
TGTGCCAGCAGCTTAATTAGCCCCCCGAACACCGGGGAGCTGTTTTTT
>-|TRBV10-3|TRBJ2-2|TRBD1
CAIRGTEWTGELFF
TGTGCCATCAGGGGGACAGAGTGGACCGGGGAGCTGTTTTTT
>-|TRBV6-6|TRBJ1-3|-
CASSRGGAGNTIYF
TGTGCCAGCAGCCGCGGCGGGGCTGGAAACACCATATATTTT
>-|TRBV19|TRBJ2-6|TRBD2
CASNLRTSGSSGANVLTF
TGTGCCAGTAACTTGAGGACTAGCGGGAGTTCTGGGGCCAACGTCCTGACTTTC